Below are 18 T cell receptor beta chains sequenced from a single sample in a study of CD8 T cells in ankylosing spondylitis. TCRdb reprocessed the 5' RACE reads with MiXCR, giving one entry per CDR3 protein. The repertoire holds some 130,000 distinct CDR3 sequences, about 7% seen once, with around 11% in the top ten. Material for sequencing was blood, either unsorted or a sorted T cell fraction (not recorded which). These TCRs come from a female donor with ankylosing spondylitis or in good health (not recorded which).

This clonotype has a count of ten or more. The chain joins TRBV20-1 to TRBJ2-1; 11 bases line up with TRBD2. The CDR3 totals 17 residues. The germline gives CDR1 DFQATT, CDR2 SNEGSKA (reference sequence). V shed 2 bases, J shed 0 bases, and the junction held 6 bases outside the gene matches. CDR3 DNA sequence: TGCAGTGCTAGAAGGACTAGCGGGCTGAGCTCCTACAATGAGCAGTTCTTC. Protein: CSARRTSGLSSYNEQFF.

This clonotype was observed at least ten times. This rearrangement joins TRBV10-3 to TRBJ2-5; 11 nucleotides agree with TRBD2. CDR3 length: 15 residues. V trimming: 4 bases; J trimming: 5 bases; junction bases outside the gene matches: 6. Germline lookup yields CDR1 ENHRY and CDR2 SYGVKD. The CDR3 is CAISGTGTSGETQYF. DNA of the CDR3: TGTGCCATCAGTGGAACCGGGACTAGCGGCGAGACCCAGTACTTC.

The sample holds many counts of this clonotype. The rearrangement links TRBV4-3 to TRBJ1-5, with 7 bases lining up with TRBD1. The J segment lost 6 bases and the V segment lost 2 bases, leaving 4 bases of the junction unmatched. The CDR3 runs to 14 residues. Germline CDR1 and CDR2: LGHNA and YSLEER. The CDR3 nucleotides read TGCGCCAGCAGCCAATACACAGGGGCTCAGCCCCAGCATTTT. Encoded protein: CASSQYTGAQPQHF.

Only a few counts were recorded for this clonotype. The chain links TRBV7-9 to TRBJ2-3; perhaps D is TRBD1 or TRBD2 (5 bases each). Germline V CDR1 and CDR2: SEHNR, FQNEAQ (reference sequence). The V end was cut by 2 bases, the J end by 6 bases, with 15 bases between. The CDR3 spans 15 residues. The CDR3 DNA reads TGTGCCAGCAGCTTAAGTTCAGGGAGTATGGATACGCAGTATTTT. It encodes CASSLSSGSMDTQYF. Drawing the rest from reference TRBV7-9 and TRBJ2-3, the complete variable domain is DTGVSQNPRHKITKRGQNVTFRCDPISEHNRLYWYRQTLGQGPEFLTYFQNEAQLEKSRLLSDRFSAERPKGSFSTLEIQRTEQGDSAMYLCASSLSSGSMDTQYFGPGTRLTVL.

This clonotype was observed many times. This chain uses TRBV12-3 or TRBV12-4 with TRBJ1-1, with TRBD1 as a possible D gene (6 bases). The CDR3 runs 13 residues. V lost 7 bases to trimming and J lost 7 bases, with 16 bases between them. CDR3 DNA: TGTGCCAGCACCCTGAGCACAGGGTTTGAAGCTTTCTTT. The encoded protein is CASTLSTGFEAFF.

V and J are TRBV3-1 and TRBJ1-3; 8 bases agree with TRBD1. CDR3 size: 15 residues. V lost 3 bases to trimming and J lost 4 bases; unmatched junction nucleotides: 5. The germline CDR1 and CDR2 sequences are LGHDT and YNNKEL (reference sequence). In DNA form, the CDR3 reads TGTGCCAGCAGCCAGCTAGACAGGGGAGGAAACACCATATATTTT. Translated: CASSQLDRGGNTIYF.

This clonotype came up many times. The rearrangement joins TRBV4-1 to TRBJ1-2; D gene unclear. Germline V gives CDR1 MGHRA, CDR2 YSYEKL. Trimming removed 2 bases from V and 4 bases from J, with 14 bases in between. The length of the CDR3 is 15 residues. CDR3 sequence (DNA): TGCGCCAGCAGCCAACCCCGAGAAAGAATCTATGGCTACACCTTC. It yields the protein CASSQPRERIYGYTF.

At least ten counts were recorded for this clonotype. This chain joins TRBV19 and TRBJ2-3, with 8 nucleotides matching TRBD1. Germline V CDR1 and CDR2: LNHDA, SQIVND (reference sequence). This CDR3 contains 15 residues. Unmatched junction bases numbered 7, after V lost 5 bases and J lost 3 bases. In DNA form, the CDR3 reads TGTGCCAGTAGTGTCGACAGGGGCAGGACAGATACGCAGTATTTT. It translates to CASSVDRGRTDTQYF.

This clonotype was picked up many times. This sequence joins TRBV6-5 and TRBJ1-6; D uncertain. Germline V gene sequence: CDR1 MNHEY, CDR2 SVGAGI. Trimming took 2 bases from V and 6 from J, leaving 11 bases between them. The CDR3 is made up of 15 amino acids. The CDR3 spells CASSYTPRVNSPLHF. Here the CDR3 DNA reads TGTGCCAGCAGTTACACCCCACGGGTTAATTCACCCCTCCACTTT.

This clonotype was counted ten times or more. The V call is TRBV5-1, the J call TRBJ2-3, with unresolved D. CDR3 length equals 13 residues. V lost 4 bases and J lost 6, with 12 bases in between. Germline CDR1 and CDR2: SGHRS and YFSETQ. CDR3 nucleotide sequence: TGCGCCAGCAGCCCACAAGGAGAGGATACGCAGTATTTT. Residues: CASSPQGEDTQYF.

The sample holds a few counts of this clonotype. This chain connects TRBV7-2 to TRBJ1-2; D perhaps matches TRBD1 (6 bases). Germline V gene lookup returns CDR1 SGHTA and CDR2 FQGNSA. Trimming left V 5 bases short and J 4 bases short, with 17 bases between. The CDR3 spans 15 residues. As DNA, the CDR3 is TGTGCCAGCAGCCCCAGCTCGGGACAAATCTATGGCTACACCTTC. Amino acids: CASSPSSGQIYGYTF.

This clonotype was seen ten or more times. V is TRBV9 and J is TRBJ2-1, with 7 bases that match TRBD1. V shed 4 bases, J shed 0 bases, and the junction held 19 bases outside the gene matches. The CDR3 has 20 amino acids. The V gene's germline CDR1 is SGDLS and CDR2 YYNGEE. The CDR3 coding sequence is TGTGCCAGCAGCCCGACCGGGACAGTCGGAACCCATAGCTCCTACAATGAGCAGTTCTTC. The encoded protein is CASSPTGTVGTHSSYNEQFF.

Many counts were recorded for this clonotype. The J gene is TRBJ2-2, the V gene TRBV7-8; no clear D gene. V was shortened by 2 bases and J by 1 base, with 5 bases between the two germline ends. The CDR3 length is 14 residues. Germline loops: CDR1 SGHVS, CDR2 FQNEAQ. In DNA, the CDR3 is TGTGCCAGCAGCTTAAGGCGGAACACCGGGGAGCTGTTTTTT. It is translated as CASSLRRNTGELFF.

This clonotype was detected ten times or more. This chain connects TRBV29-1 to TRBJ1-1; 8 bases are shared with TRBD1. Germline loops: CDR1 SQVTM, CDR2 ANQGSEA. The CDR3 covers 13 residues. Trimming took 7 bases from V and 2 from J; bases not matched to a gene: 6. This CDR3 reads CSGRQGFNTEAFF. CDR3 nucleotides: TGCAGCGGACGACAGGGGTTTAACACTGAAGCTTTCTTT.

This clonotype has ten or more counts. The V gene is TRBV5-1, the J gene TRBJ2-3, with a tentative D call TRBD2 (7 bases). The CDR3 has 17 residues. With 4 bases removed from V and 2 bases from J, the gap between germline ends came to 20 bases. Germline V gene lookup returns CDR1 SGHRS and CDR2 YFSETQ. The CDR3 loop is CASSRGDKERNTDTQYF. For the CDR3, the DNA is TGCGCCAGCAGCCGGGGGGACAAGGAAAGGAACACAGATACGCAGTATTTT.

This clonotype was seen many times. The chain joins TRBV20-1 to TRBJ2-5, with TRBD2 matching 12 bases. The ends lost 4 bases at V and 2 bases at J; junction bases unmatched: 2. This CDR3 region has 14 residues. The germline gives CDR1 DFQATT, CDR2 SNEGSKA (reference sequence). CDR3 region: CSAMTSGGQETQYF. CDR3 DNA sequence: TGCAGTGCTATGACTAGCGGGGGACAAGAGACCCAGTACTTC.

This chain joins TRBV18 and TRBJ2-1; TRBD1 is a possible D gene (6 bases). V gave up 3 bases and J gave up 8 bases, with 20 bases separating them. The germline V gene has CDR1 KGHSH and CDR2 LQKENI. This CDR3 spans 16 amino acids. The CDR3: CASSPTPGHGIYEQFF. The CDR3 DNA reads TGTGCCAGCTCACCGACCCCGGGACACGGGATCTATGAGCAGTTCTTC. Full variable domain (outside the CDR3, taken from reference TRBV18 and TRBJ2-1): NAGVMQNPRHLVRRRGQEARLRCSPMKGHSHVYWYRQLPEEGLKFMVYLQKENIIDESGMPKERFSAEFPKEGPSILRIQQVVRGDSAAYFCASSPTPGHGIYEQFFGPGTRLTVL.

This clonotype was counted many times. CDR3 sequence: CASSLAVAAVETQYF. The CDR3 DNA is TGTGCCAGCAGTTTAGCGGTAGCGGCCGTGGAGACCCAGTACTTC. The rearrangement uses TRBV27 and TRBJ2-5; perhaps TRBD2 as D (6 bases). Deletions cut 2 bases from V and 5 bases from J, with 15 bases between. Looked up from germline, CDR1 is MNHEY and CDR2 is SMNVEV (reference sequence). The CDR3 is 15 amino acids.